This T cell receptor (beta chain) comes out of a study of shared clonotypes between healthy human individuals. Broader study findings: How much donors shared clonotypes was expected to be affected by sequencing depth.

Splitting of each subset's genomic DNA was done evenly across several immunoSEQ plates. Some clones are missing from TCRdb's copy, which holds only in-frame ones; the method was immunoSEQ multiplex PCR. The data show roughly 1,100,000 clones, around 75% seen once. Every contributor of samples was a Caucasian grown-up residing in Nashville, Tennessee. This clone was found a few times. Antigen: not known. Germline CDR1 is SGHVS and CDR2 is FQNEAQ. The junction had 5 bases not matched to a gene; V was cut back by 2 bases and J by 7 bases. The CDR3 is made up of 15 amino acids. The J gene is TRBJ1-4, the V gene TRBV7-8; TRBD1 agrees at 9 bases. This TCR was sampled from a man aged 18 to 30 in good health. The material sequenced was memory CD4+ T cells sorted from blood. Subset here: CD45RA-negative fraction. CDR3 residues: CASSLSGQGSEKLFF. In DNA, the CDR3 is TGTGCCAGCAGCTTAAGTGGACAGGGGAGTGAAAAACTGTTTTTT.